The following is a T cell receptor beta chain sequence with its context. The CDR3 is 15 residues long. Germline CDR1 and CDR2: MNHEY and SVGAGI. V lost 0 bases and J 7 bases, leaving 13 bases between the germline ends. This sample is part of a study of blood T cell repertoires in COVID-19. Study at large: COVID-19 samples, acute and convalescent, were from the United States, Italy and Spain.

Profiled with immunoSEQ multiplex PCR; TCRdb holds only in-frame clones, not every one. The sample lists 300,000 to 350,000 clones, 70% to 90% occurring once. Sequencing was done on a sample of PBMCs or T cells enriched from blood (not recorded which). The sequence came from a man between 25 and 39 years old who had recovered from COVID-19. The chain carries TRBV6-5 and TRBJ1-3, with D unclear. The CDR3 DNA sequence: TGTGCCAGCAGTTACTCGAACCGCTTCGGGAACACCATATATTTT. As protein: CASSYSNRFGNTIYF.